A selection of T cell receptor beta chains follows, all from one sample in a study of cytomegalovirus exposure and HLA in healthy donors. TCRdb keeps only in-frame clones here, not all; method: immunoSEQ multiplex PCR. The sample holds 160,000 or so clones, about 77% seen once. Input material: PBMCs. Receptors were obtained from a woman between 45 and 60 years old in good health and CMV-seronegative. Both conserved end residues are part of each CDR3. The D gene is left open where the match is weak. Only part of the rows carry a size: once, few, many, or a class if the clone is expanded.

>TRBJ1-1|NA|few|TRBV2
TGTGCCAGCAGTGCTCCGGGGAACACTGAAGCTTTCTTT
CASSAPGNTEAFF
>TRBJ2-7|TRBD1|NA|TRBV28
TGTGCCAGCAGTGAACAGGGGATCCCCTACGAGCAGTACTTC
CASSEQGIPYEQYF
>TRBJ2-6|TRBD2|NA|TRBV27
TGTGCCAGCAGTTCCCGGGGGGTGGGGGCCAACGTCCTGACTTTC
CASSSRGVGANVLTF
>TRBJ2-7|NA|once|TRBV5-6
TGTGCCAGCAGCTTGGGACAGACACACTACGAGCAGTACTTC
CASSLGQTHYEQYF
>TRBJ1-6|TRBD1|NA|TRBV5-1
TGCGCCAGCAGCTTTGTCCAGGGGGGTGATTCACCCCTCCACTTT
CASSFVQGGDSPLHF
>TRBJ2-1|TRBD2|NA|TRBV10-2
TGCGCCAGCAGACGCGGGGGGGCTCTTGGTGGCAATGAGCAGTTCTTC
CASRRGGALGGNEQFF
>TRBJ2-7|TRBD2|NA|TRBV7-2
TGTGCCAGCAGCTTCTCCACGTTAGCGGGAGACTACGAGCAGTACTTC
CASSFSTLAGDYEQYF
>TRBJ1-2|TRBD1|NA|TRBV28
TGTGCCAGCAGTCATCAGGGGGCCGATCTATCTAACTATGGCTACACCTTC
CASSHQGADLSNYGYTF
>TRBJ2-3|TRBD2|NA|TRBV10-3
TGTGCCATCAGTGGGATGACTAGCGGCAAACCCTGGGCGGCGAGGACAGATACGCAGTATTTT
CAISGMTSGKPWAARTDTQYF
>TRBJ2-7|TRBD2|NA|TRBV10-1
TGCGCCAGCAGTGAGGCTAGCGGGGGAAATTACGAGCAGTACTTC
CASSEASGGNYEQYF
>TRBJ1-5|TRBD1|few|TRBV28
TGTGCCAGCAACCGGGCCAGGACAGGGGATCAGCCCCAGCATTTT
CASNRARTGDQPQHF
>TRBJ1-5|NA|few|TRBV5-1
TGCGCCAGCAGCTTGGGACTATCGGGTCAACAGCCCCAGCATTTT
CASSLGLSGQQPQHF
>TRBJ1-5|NA|few|TRBV28
TGTGCCAGCAGTCCCGGACACAGCAATCAGCCCCAGCATTTT
CASSPGHSNQPQHF
>TRBJ2-2|NA|NA|TRBV6-6
TGTGCCAGCAGTATCGGAGGTGGCACCGGGGAGCTGTTTTTT
CASSIGGGTGELFF
>TRBJ1-1|NA|NA|TRBV6-5
TGTGCCAGCAGTGACCAACAGGGCAACACTGAAGCTTTCTTT
CASSDQQGNTEAFF
>TRBJ1-2|NA|NA|TRBV6-6
TGTGCCAGCAGTACGGGCAGGGAAAACGGCTACACCTTC
CASSTGRENGYTF
>TRBJ2-1|TRBD2|NA|TRBV5-1
TGCGCCAGCAGCCCGCTCCCTCTACTAGCGGGATCTACGAATGAGCAGTTCTTC
CASSPLPLLAGSTNEQFF
>TRBJ2-1|NA|NA|TRBV6-1
TGTGCCAGCAGTGAACAGACCCCCGGAGCCGATGAGCAGTTCTTC
CASSEQTPGADEQFF
>TRBJ1-5|NA|NA|TRBV4-2
TGTGCCAGCAGCCCCCTCAGGGGCGACAATCAGCCCCAGCATTTT
CASSPLRGDNQPQHF
>TRBJ2-3|NA|NA|TRBV14
TGTGCCAGCAGCCAATTAAATACGCAGTATTTT
CASSQLNTQYF
>TRBJ2-2|TRBD2|NA|TRBV27
TGTGCCAGCAGGAGATCTCTAGCGGGAGGTCGACCCGGGGAGCTGTTTTTT
CASRRSLAGGRPGELFF
>TRBJ2-1|NA|NA|TRBV6-1
TGTGCCAGCAGTGAAATGCGGGTGGGCCATGAGCAGTTCTTC
CASSEMRVGHEQFF
>TRBJ1-3|NA|once|TRBV20-1
TGCAGTGCGGGACAAGGAAACACCATATATTTT
CSAGQGNTIYF